This T cell receptor beta chain originates from a study of cytomegalovirus exposure and HLA in healthy donors. Profiled with immunoSEQ multiplex PCR; TCRdb holds only in-frame clones, not every one. The repertoire includes more than 65,000 clones, 90% to 95% of them detected once, and 0.65% to 0.7% sits in the top ten. Whole-study findings and limits: In vitro data verified a few CMV-associated chains as specific for CMV antigens.

A word on this clone: The antigen is unknown.

The CDR3 covers 14 residues. Germline V CDR1 and CDR2: SQVTM, ANQGSEA. The V gene end was trimmed by 6 bases and the J gene end by 9 bases; junction bases not matched to a gene: 9. The rearrangement joins TRBV29-1 to TRBJ2-1; TRBD2 aligns across 12 bases. This sequence was found in a man aged 18 to 29 in good health and CMV-seronegative. Sequencing input: PBMCs. In DNA, the CDR3 is TGCAGCGTCCCACTAGCGGGAGGTCCGACTGAGCAGTTCTTC. Protein product: CSVPLAGGPTEQFF.